A single sample gave rise to the 17 T cell receptor beta chains below, sequenced in a study of cytomegalovirus exposure and HLA in healthy donors. PCR involved 60 Vbeta and 13 Jbeta primers. Measured with immunoSEQ multiplex PCR; TCRdb has only the in-frame clones, and not every one. This sample has about 200,000 clones, with about three quarters found just once. Input material: PBMCs. Every receptor here comes from a middle-aged woman in good health and CMV-seronegative.

The rearrangement joins TRBV4-3 to TRBJ1-2; 7 nucleotides align to TRBD1. CDR3 length equals 12 residues. The V gene end was trimmed by 4 bases and the J gene end by 6 bases; junction bases not matched to a gene: 2. Per the germline V gene, CDR1 is LGHNA and CDR2 is YSLEER. CDR3: CASSLGQNGYTF. The CDR3 nucleotides read TGCGCCAGCAGCCTGGGACAGAATGGCTACACCTTC.

The chain combines TRBV15 with TRBJ1-5; 10 bases are a match to TRBD1. V lost 0 bases and J lost 6; bases outside the gene matches: 2. This CDR3 contains 15 residues. The germline V gene has CDR1 LNHNV and CDR2 YYDKDF (reference sequence). The CDR3 bases are TGTGCCACCAGCAGAGATGGACAGGGGGGTCAGCCCCAGCATTTT. This sequence encodes CATSRDGQGGQPQHF.

The V call is TRBV5-5, the J call TRBJ1-2; D gene unclear. CDR1 is SGHKS, CDR2 YYEKEE, per germline (reference sequence). V was clipped by 4 bases and J by 2 bases, with 15 bases between them. This CDR3 is built from 15 residues. This CDR3 reads CASSPLEGSNYGYTF. The CDR3 DNA sequence: TGTGCCAGCAGCCCATTAGAGGGTAGCAACTATGGCTACACCTTC.

The chain links TRBV11-3 to TRBJ1-1; D gene ambiguous. The length of the CDR3 is 13 residues. In germline, CDR1 is SGHNT, CDR2 YENEEA. V was pared by 5 bases and J by 5 bases, with 12 bases between. CDR3 in amino acids: CASSPTSGTEAFF. DNA for the CDR3: TGTGCCAGCAGCCCGACGTCGGGGACTGAAGCTTTCTTT.

The chain is built from TRBV7-3 and TRBJ2-1; D call uncertain. Germline lookup yields CDR1 SGHTA and CDR2 FQGTGA. CDR3 size: 16 residues. Trimming left V 0 bases short and J 8 bases short, with 17 bases between. CDR3 loop: CASSLTPPLVADEQFF. The CDR3 region has the DNA TGTGCCAGCAGCTTAACGCCCCCTTTAGTCGCCGATGAGCAGTTCTTC.

The CDR3 protein is CAWNGAESYNEQFF. CDR3 DNA sequence: TGTGCCTGGAACGGCGCGGAGTCCTACAATGAGCAGTTCTTC. The genes are TRBV30 and TRBJ2-1, with D unresolved. The CDR3 is 14 amino acids. V shed 4 bases and J shed 1 base, with 11 bases lying between them. Germline CDR1 GTSNPN, CDR2 SVGIG (reference sequence).

The CDR3, as DNA: TGCGCCAGCAGCTTACCACCGGGACACCCCGCCAGGAGCGTGCACTATGGCTACACCTTC. It specifies CASSLPPGHPARSVHYGYTF. V usage is TRBV5-1 and J usage is TRBJ1-2; TRBD1 is a possible D gene (6 bases). The CDR3 length is 20 residues. Germline V lookup: CDR1 SGHRS, CDR2 YFSETQ. V lost 2 bases and J lost 3, with 29 bases in between.

CDR3 DNA sequence: TGTGCCAGCACTGGGCCGAATCAGCCCCAGCATTTT. This encodes CASTGPNQPQHF. The chain has TRBV7-2 and TRBJ1-5; D uncertain. CDR3 length: 12 amino acids. Trimming pared 7 bases from V and 4 bases from J, leaving 8 bases between. CDR1 and CDR2 (germline): SGHTA, FQGNSA.

This clone has a single count. The V call is TRBV4-2, the J call TRBJ2-3; 16 nucleotides align to TRBD2. The V and J ends lost 0 bases and 8 bases, in that order; junction bases with no gene match: 14. CDR3 length equals 20 residues. CDR1 and CDR2 (germline): LGHNA, YNFKEQ. For the CDR3, the DNA is TGTGCCAGCAGCCAAGATACGGGACTAGCGGGAGGGCCGGTAACCGGTACGCAGTATTTT. Translating it yields CASSQDTGLAGGPVTGTQYF.

The chain has TRBV7-2 and TRBJ2-2; 7 nucleotides align to TRBD1. The CDR3 runs 16 residues. After removal of 0 bases from V and 7 bases from J, the junction contained 8 bases not matched to a gene. CDR1 and CDR2 (germline): SGHTA, FQGNSA. The DNA for the CDR3 is TGTGCCAGCAGCTTAGCGCCAGGGGGAGTAGGCGGGGAGCTGTTTTTT. Translating gives CASSLAPGGVGGELFF.

The chain has TRBV7-8 and TRBJ2-2; TRBD2 matches at 8 bases. CDR1 is SGHVS, CDR2 FQNEAQ, per germline. The J segment lost 13 bases and the V segment lost 1 base, leaving 2 bases of the junction unmatched. The CDR3 extends over 12 amino acids. The CDR3 coding sequence is TGTGCCAGCAGCTTAGTAGCGGGATGGCTGTTTTTT. This sequence encodes CASSLVAGWLFF.

The chain couples TRBV6-5 to TRBJ2-5; 11 bases line up with TRBD2. Trimming cost V 6 bases and J 6 bases; bases outside gene matches: 9. This CDR3 region has 15 residues. Germline V gene data show CDR1 as MNHEY and CDR2 as SVGAGI. The CDR3: CASSRTSGSTKTQYF. The CDR3 nucleotides read TGTGCCAGCAGCCGAACTAGCGGGAGTACAAAGACCCAGTACTTC.

The chain carries TRBV29-1 and TRBJ1-3, with D tentatively TRBD1 (6 bases). The germline CDR1 and CDR2 sequences are SQVTM and ANQGSEA. This CDR3 comprises 14 residues. Trimming took off 4 bases at V and 0 bases at J, with 10 bases between the two ends. The CDR3 protein is CSVGEGGSGNTIYF. CDR3 coding DNA: TGCAGCGTTGGGGAGGGGGGCTCTGGAAACACCATATATTTT.

The chain combines TRBV4-3 with TRBJ1-1, with 7 bases aligning to TRBD1. CDR3 size: 15 residues. V was clipped by 5 bases and J by 1 base; unmatched bases: 7. Germline loops: CDR1 LGHNA, CDR2 YSLEER. Here the CDR3 DNA reads TGCGCCAGCAGCGAGCAGGGGGGCACGAACACTGAAGCTTTCTTT. It encodes CASSEQGGTNTEAFF.

This clone was detected only a few times. J is TRBJ2-3 and V is TRBV6-4; 7 bases line up with TRBD2. CDR1 and CDR2 (germline): MRHNA, SNTAGT. V lost 8 bases and J lost 2; bases outside the gene matches: 4. This CDR3 comprises 13 residues. The CDR3 sequence is CASGAGHTDTQYF. In DNA form, the CDR3 reads TGTGCCAGCGGAGCGGGGCACACAGATACGCAGTATTTT.

This clone appeared once. The chain uses TRBV7-3 and TRBJ2-5, with D hard to call. The CDR3 spans 13 residues. The V end was cut by 1 base, the J end by 3 bases, with 6 bases between. Looked up from germline, CDR1 is SGHTA and CDR2 is FQGTGA. The CDR3 loop is CASSLISEETQYF. In DNA form, the CDR3 reads TGTGCCAGCAGCTTAATCTCAGAAGAGACCCAGTACTTC. Drawing the rest from reference TRBV7-3 and TRBJ2-5, the complete variable domain is GAGVSQTPSNKVTEKGKYVELRCDPISGHTALYWYRQSLGQGPEFLIYFQGTGAADDSGLPNDRFFAVRPEGSVSTLKIQRTERGDSAVYLCASSLISEETQYFGPGTRLLVL.

This clone was counted a single time. This chain links TRBV28 with TRBJ2-5; 7 bases map to TRBD1. Germline values: CDR1 MDHEN, CDR2 SYDVKM. The CDR3 loop spans 15 amino acids. The junction had 11 bases not matched to a gene; V was cut back by 5 bases and J by 5 bases. As DNA, the CDR3 is TGTGCCAGCAGTGCCGAACAGGGGAGAGGGGAGACCCAGTACTTC. As protein: CASSAEQGRGETQYF.